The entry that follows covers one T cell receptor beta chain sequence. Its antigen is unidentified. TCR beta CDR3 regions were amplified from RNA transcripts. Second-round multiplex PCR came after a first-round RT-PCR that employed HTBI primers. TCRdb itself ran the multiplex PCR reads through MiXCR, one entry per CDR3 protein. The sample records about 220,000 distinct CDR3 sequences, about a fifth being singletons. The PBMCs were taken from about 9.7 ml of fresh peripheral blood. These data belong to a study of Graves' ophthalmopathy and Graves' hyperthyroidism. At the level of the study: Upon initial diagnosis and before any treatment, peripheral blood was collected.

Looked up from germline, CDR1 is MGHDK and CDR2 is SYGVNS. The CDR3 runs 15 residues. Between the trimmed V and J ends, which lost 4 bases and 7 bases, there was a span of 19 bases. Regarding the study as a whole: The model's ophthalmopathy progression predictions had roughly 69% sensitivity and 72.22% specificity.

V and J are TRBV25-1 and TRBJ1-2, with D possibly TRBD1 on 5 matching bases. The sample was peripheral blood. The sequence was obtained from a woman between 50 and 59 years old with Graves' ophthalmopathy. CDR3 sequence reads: CASSGPGGSVGGYTF. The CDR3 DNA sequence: TGTGCCAGCAGTGGGCCCGGGGGTTCTGTAGGTGGCTACACCTTC.